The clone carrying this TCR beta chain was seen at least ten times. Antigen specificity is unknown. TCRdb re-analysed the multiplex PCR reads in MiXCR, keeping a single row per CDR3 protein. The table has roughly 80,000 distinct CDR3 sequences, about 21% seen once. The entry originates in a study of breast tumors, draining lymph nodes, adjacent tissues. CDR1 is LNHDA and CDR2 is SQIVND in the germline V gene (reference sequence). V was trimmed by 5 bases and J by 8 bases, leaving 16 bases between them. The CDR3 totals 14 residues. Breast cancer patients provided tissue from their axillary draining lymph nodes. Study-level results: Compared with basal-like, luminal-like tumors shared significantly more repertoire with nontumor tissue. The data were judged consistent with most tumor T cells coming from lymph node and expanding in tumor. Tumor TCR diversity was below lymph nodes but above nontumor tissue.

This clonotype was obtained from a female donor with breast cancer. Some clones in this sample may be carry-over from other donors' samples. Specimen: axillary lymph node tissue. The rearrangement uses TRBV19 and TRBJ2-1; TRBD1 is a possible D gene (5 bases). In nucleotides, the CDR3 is TGTGCCAGTAGTGCCAGGACAAAGTCGGATGAGCAGTTCTTC. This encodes CASSARTKSDEQFF.